The T cell receptor beta chain described here comes from a study of regulatory and conventional T cells in RAG deficiency. Sequenced by immunoSEQ multiplex PCR; TCRdb stores in-frame clones only, minus some. Among roughly 1,000 clones listed, over 80% were seen once. Study-level results: Patient subsets had shorter CDR3s; Omenn Treg-Tconv overlap exceeded 80%. Omenn syndrome and CID/AS patients had about 110-fold fewer unique Treg TCR beta sequences, versus 9.5 to 10-fold elsewhere.

Conventional CD4+ T cells were sorted from blood as CD25-low CD127-high cells. As concerns this clone: Antigen specificity is unknown.

CDR3 length: 12 residues. Per germline, CDR1 MDHEN and CDR2 SYDVKM. V was trimmed by 5 bases and J by 1 base, leaving 6 bases between them. The receptor was isolated from a human donor with RAG deficiency presenting as combined immunodeficiency. The specimen was CD4+ effector T cells sorted from blood. The genes are TRBV28 and TRBJ2-7; D gene unclear. CDR3 residues: CASSLRSYEQYF. The DNA of the CDR3 is TGTGCCAGCAGTCTGAGGTCCTACGAGCAGTACTTC.